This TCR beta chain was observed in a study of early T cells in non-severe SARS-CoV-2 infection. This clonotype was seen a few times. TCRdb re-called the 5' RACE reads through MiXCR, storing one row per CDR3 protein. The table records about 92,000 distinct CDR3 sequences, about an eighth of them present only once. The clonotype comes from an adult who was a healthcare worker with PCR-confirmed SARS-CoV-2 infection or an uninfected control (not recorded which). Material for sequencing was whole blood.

CDR3: CASSRTGRQNYNEQFF. CDR3 coding DNA: TGTGCCAGCAGTCGAACAGGGAGACAGAACTACAATGAGCAGTTCTTC. V usage is TRBV2 and J usage is TRBJ2-1; the D gene is possibly TRBD1 (6 bases). Between the trimmed V and J ends, which lost 5 bases and 3 bases, there was a span of 17 bases. Germline V gene lookup returns CDR1 SNHLY and CDR2 FYNNEI. The CDR3 is made up of 16 amino acids.